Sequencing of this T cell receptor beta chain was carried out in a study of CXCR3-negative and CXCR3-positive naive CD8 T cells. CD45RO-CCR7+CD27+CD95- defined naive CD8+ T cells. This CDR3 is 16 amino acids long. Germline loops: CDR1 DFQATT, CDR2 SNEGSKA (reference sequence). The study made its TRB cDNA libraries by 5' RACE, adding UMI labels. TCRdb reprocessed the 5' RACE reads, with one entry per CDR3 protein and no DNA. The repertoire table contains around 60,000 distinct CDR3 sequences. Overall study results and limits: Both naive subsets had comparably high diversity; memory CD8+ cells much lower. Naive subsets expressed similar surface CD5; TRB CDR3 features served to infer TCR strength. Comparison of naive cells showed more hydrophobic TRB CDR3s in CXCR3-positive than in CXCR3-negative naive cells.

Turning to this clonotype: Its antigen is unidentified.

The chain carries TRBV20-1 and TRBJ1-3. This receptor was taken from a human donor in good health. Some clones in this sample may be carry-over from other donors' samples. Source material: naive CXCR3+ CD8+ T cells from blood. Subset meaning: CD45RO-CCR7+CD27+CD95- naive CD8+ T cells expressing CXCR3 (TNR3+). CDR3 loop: CSALINQELSGNTIYF.